Given below is one T cell receptor (beta chain) in context. Its specificity is not known. TCRdb's table, derived via immunoSEQ multiplex PCR, lists solely in-frame clones and lacks some. The repertoire holds 60,000 to 70,000 clones, with 83% as singletons. These data belong to a study of a mutant IDH1 vaccine in newly diagnosed glioma. Study-level background: Vaccine administration was initiated 4-6 weeks following radiotherapy alone, or with temozolomide cycles. Treated patients were roughly 62% male, about 38% female, mean age 40.4 years. Study outcomes and limitations: Vaccine-induced responses were seen in 93.3% of patients, spanning several MHC alleles.

The germline V and J ends were trimmed by 3 bases and 7 bases, with 6 bases remaining between them. The V gene's germline CDR1 is MNHNS and CDR2 SASEGT. The CDR3 runs to 12 residues. As for time point: week 47, end of study. Each vaccine dose was 300 ug of mutant IDH1 20-mer peptide, with topical imiquimod. The gene calls are TRBV6-1 and TRBJ1-4; no clear D. The clonotype was recovered from a man aged 30-40 years with glioma. The sample consisted of PBMCs, taken from a glioma patient whose treatment included an IDH1 peptide vaccine. The DNA of the CDR3 is TGTGCCAGCAGTGACGAAATTGAAAAACTGTTTTTT. Translated: CASSDEIEKLFF.